What follows are 15 T cell receptor beta chains derived from one specimen sequenced in a study of T cells in Graves' hyperthyroidism and ophthalmopathy. There were TCR beta CDR3 regions amplified from RNA transcripts. Carried out on the TCR CDR3, a first-round RT-PCR used the HTBI primer set. TCRdb recomputed calls from the multiplex PCR reads with MiXCR, one row per CDR3 protein. This table holds about 720,000 distinct CDR3 sequences, about 17% found once. The specimen sequenced was blood. The receptors were gathered from a woman aged 45-60 years with Graves' hyperthyroidism that later progressed to Graves' ophthalmopathy.

This clonotype has a count of ten or more. The CDR3 reads CASSRPGREAFF. In DNA form, the CDR3 reads TGTGCCAGCAGCCGCCCAGGGAGGGAAGCTTTCTTT. The chain couples TRBV11-2 to TRBJ1-1; D might be TRBD1 (5 bases). The V and J ends lost 5 bases and 8 bases respectively, with 12 bases between them. Per germline, CDR1 SGHAT and CDR2 FQNNGV. The CDR3 is 12 residues long.

In its sample, this clonotype was seen many times. The chain employs TRBV7-9 and TRBJ2-6, with D unclear. CDR3 length: 16 amino acids. The germline CDR1 and CDR2 sequences are SEHNR and FQNEAQ (reference sequence). Trimming took 5 bases from V and 4 from J, leaving 15 bases between them. DNA for the CDR3: TGTGCCAGCAGCCCCCAACTCCCCCCCGGGGCCAACGTCCTGACTTTC. Encoded protein: CASSPQLPPGANVLTF.

Many counts were recorded for this clonotype. In DNA form, the CDR3 reads TGCAGTGCTAGAGATAAGGGAGGCGGGGGCTCCTTCTACAATGAGCAGTTCTTC. It is translated as CSARDKGGGGSFYNEQFF. The rearrangement uses TRBV20-1 and TRBJ2-1; a weak D match, TRBD2 (7 bases). Germline V gene data show CDR1 as DFQATT and CDR2 as SNEGSKA (reference sequence). There are 18 residues in the CDR3. The V end was cut by 0 bases, the J end by 3 bases, with 21 bases between.

The gene calls are TRBV19 and TRBJ2-1; weak D call: TRBD1 (5 bases). The CDR3 totals 15 residues. Trimming removed 10 bases from V and 10 bases from J, with 26 bases in between. From germline, CDR1 is LNHDA and CDR2 SQIVND (reference sequence). This chain's CDR3 is CATRESDRYRREQFF. In DNA form, the CDR3 reads TGTGCCACCCGTGAAAGTGACAGATACCGACGGGAGCAGTTCTTC. The entire variable domain, with the rest obtained from reference TRBV19 and TRBJ2-1, is as follows: DGGITQSPKYLFRKEGQNVTLSCEQNLNHDAMYWYRQDPGQGLRLIYYSQIVNDFQKGDIAEGYSVSREKKESFPLTVTSAQKNPTAFYLCATRESDRYRREQFFGPGTRLTVL.

In its sample, this clonotype was seen many times. The chain joins TRBV7-9 to TRBJ2-7, with 10 bases matching TRBD1. J lost 2 bases, V lost 0 bases, and 4 bases had no gene match. Germline V gene sequence: CDR1 SEHNR, CDR2 FQNEAQ (reference sequence). The CDR3 is 16 amino acids. CDR3 nucleotides: TGTGCCAGCAGCTTAGCGCTAGGACAGGGGGCCTACGAGCAGTACTTC. Its protein is CASSLALGQGAYEQYF.

This clonotype turned up a few times. V gene TRBV5-6 combines with J gene TRBJ2-7, with D possibly matching TRBD1 (5 bases). Looked up from germline, CDR1 is SGHDT and CDR2 is YYEEEE. Trimming shortened V by 1 base and J by 4 bases, and 12 bases separated the two germline ends. The CDR3 extends over 14 amino acids. CDR3 bases: TGTGCCAGCAGCTTGTCAGGGTTTCGGTACGAGCAGTACTTC. Translation gives CASSLSGFRYEQYF.

This rearrangement joins TRBV7-9 to TRBJ1-1; a weak D match, TRBD1 (5 bases). CDR3 length: 13 residues. V dropped 3 bases and J dropped 7 bases, with 12 bases sitting between them. Germline CDR1 reads SEHNR; CDR2 reads FQNEAQ (reference sequence). CDR3 in DNA: TGTGCCAGCAGCTTGAGGTATCAGGGTGAAGCTTTCTTT. Translated, it gives CASSLRYQGEAFF.

This chain uses TRBV7-3 with TRBJ2-1; TRBD2 might be the D (5 bases). The CDR3 runs 14 residues. Germline V gene lookup returns CDR1 SGHTA and CDR2 FQGTGA. Trimming stripped 3 bases from V and 2 bases from J, with 8 bases between. The CDR3 region is CASSFRGTYNEQFF. In nucleotides, the CDR3 is TGTGCCAGCAGCTTTCGGGGAACCTACAATGAGCAGTTCTTC.

This clonotype was counted at least ten times. The V gene is TRBV5-1, the J gene TRBJ2-2, with D tentatively TRBD1 or TRBD2 (6 bases each). The CDR3 sequence is 14 residues long. Germline V lookup: CDR1 SGHRS, CDR2 YFSETQ. Between the trimmed V and J ends, which lost 5 bases and 2 bases, there was a span of 10 bases. The CDR3 spells CASRPGANTGELFF. The CDR3 bases are TGCGCCAGCAGGCCGGGGGCTAACACCGGGGAGCTGTTTTTT. Filled out from reference TRBV5-1 and TRBJ2-2, the complete variable domain reads KAGVTQTPRYLIKTRGQQVTLSCSPISGHRSVSWYQQTPGQGLQFLFEYFSETQRNKGNFPGRFSGRQFSNSRSEMNVSTLELGDSALYLCASRPGANTGELFFGEGSRLTVL.

This clonotype has at least ten counts. The rearrangement links TRBV10-3 to TRBJ2-7; TRBD2 matches 7 bases. The germline V gene has CDR1 ENHRY and CDR2 SYGVKD. The V gene end was trimmed by 4 bases and the J gene end by 0 bases; junction bases not matched to a gene: 3. The CDR3 is made up of 14 amino acids. CDR3: CAISGRGSSYEQYF. The CDR3 bases are TGTGCCATCAGTGGGCGGGGGAGCTCCTACGAGCAGTACTTC.

This clonotype has at least ten counts. The gene calls are TRBV11-2 and TRBJ1-4; D unclear. The CDR3 consists of 15 residues. Germline V gene lookup returns CDR1 SGHAT and CDR2 FQNNGV. V lost 3 bases, J lost 3 bases, and 11 bases lay in between. CDR3 coding DNA: TGTGCCAGCAGCTTGACCGGGTCTGCTAATGAAAAACTGTTTTTT. It codes for CASSLTGSANEKLFF.

In this sample, this clonotype turned up many times. The chain recombines TRBV30 with TRBJ1-1; D not resolved. Trimming shortened V by 4 bases and J by 5 bases, and 11 bases separated the two germline ends. The CDR3 is made up of 12 amino acids. Per the germline V gene, CDR1 is GTSNPN and CDR2 is SVGIG (reference sequence). This CDR3 reads CAWNVGVTEAFF. CDR3 bases: TGTGCCTGGAATGTCGGGGTGACTGAAGCTTTCTTT.

At least ten counts were recorded for this clonotype. The rearrangement links TRBV18 to TRBJ2-7; TRBD1 or TRBD2 may be the D gene (5 bases each). The CDR3 sequence is 15 residues long. V was cut by 0 bases and J by 4 bases, with 13 bases left in between. From germline, CDR1 is KGHSH and CDR2 LQKENI. This CDR3 is CASSPPVGAVYEQYF. CDR3 bases: TGTGCCAGCTCACCACCAGTCGGGGCGGTTTACGAGCAGTACTTC.

The chain has TRBV20-1 and TRBJ1-2; 9 positions agree with TRBD1. This CDR3 spans 14 amino acids. The V gene's germline CDR1 is DFQATT and CDR2 SNEGSKA (reference sequence). V shed 6 bases, J shed 4 bases, and the junction held 9 bases outside the gene matches. DNA for the CDR3: TGCAGTGCCAGTCCAGGACAGGGGATCTATGGCTACACCTTC. It codes for CSASPGQGIYGYTF.

V and J are TRBV7-6 and TRBJ2-1; perhaps TRBD2 as D (7 bases). Germline V gives CDR1 SGHVS, CDR2 FNYEAQ. The CDR3 spans 14 residues. V shed 5 bases and J shed 9 bases, with 17 bases lying between them. CDR3 nucleotide sequence: TGTGCCAGCAGCCCCGCGGGGGCTAGGGGTGAGCAGTTCTTC. It codes for CASSPAGARGEQFF.